Listed below are T cell receptor beta chains from one sample, sequenced in a study of blood T cell repertoires in COVID-19. Here immunoSEQ multiplex PCR was the method, and the copy in TCRdb shows in-frame clones only, minus some. The data show roughly 570,000 clones, around nine tenths seen once. The sequencing sample was made of peripheral blood. The receptors derive from a woman between 50 and 59 years old with COVID-19, enrolled during active disease. Each CDR3 is given with its conserved first and last residue. Each record gives: CDR3 protein, J gene, V gene.

cdr3_aa: CASSLTGSQPQHF
j_call: TRBJ1-5
v_call: TRBV28

cdr3_aa: CASSIDSVPGGSREQYF
j_call: TRBJ2-7
v_call: TRBV19

cdr3_aa: CASSLWEAGQGRSGYGYTF
j_call: TRBJ1-2
v_call: TRBV28

cdr3_aa: CASSSTSTSTDTQYF
j_call: TRBJ2-3
v_call: TRBV7-3

cdr3_aa: CASSQEGRGGKLFF
j_call: TRBJ1-4
v_call: TRBV3-1/TRBV3-2

cdr3_aa: CASAVEGGIGEQFF
j_call: TRBJ2-1
v_call: TRBV6-5

cdr3_aa: CASSTVLNTEAFF
j_call: TRBJ1-1
v_call: TRBV2

cdr3_aa: CASSHSRTGANVLTF
j_call: TRBJ2-6
v_call: TRBV27

cdr3_aa: CSVVGQGSYEQYF
j_call: TRBJ2-7
v_call: TRBV29-1

cdr3_aa: CASSLGTGLNYGYTF
j_call: TRBJ1-2
v_call: TRBV28

cdr3_aa: CASSFMNSPLHF
j_call: TRBJ1-6
v_call: TRBV12-3/TRBV12-4

cdr3_aa: CASSLGEAPGEQYF
j_call: TRBJ2-7
v_call: TRBV13

cdr3_aa: CASSSNQPQHF
j_call: TRBJ1-5
v_call: TRBV2

cdr3_aa: CAWSRQRGGTEAFF
j_call: TRBJ1-1
v_call: TRBV30

cdr3_aa: CASSQLSGGNNEQFF
j_call: TRBJ2-1
v_call: TRBV28

cdr3_aa: CASSPPTDNYGYTF
j_call: TRBJ1-2
v_call: TRBV18

cdr3_aa: CASSPPGTGGETQYF
j_call: TRBJ2-5
v_call: TRBV18

cdr3_aa: CASSIGRENTEAFF
j_call: TRBJ1-1
v_call: TRBV19

cdr3_aa: CASSPGEQETQYF
j_call: TRBJ2-5
v_call: TRBV18

cdr3_aa: CASSREPGTYEQYF
j_call: TRBJ2-7
v_call: TRBV5-6

cdr3_aa: CASSTPGEGYEKLFF
j_call: TRBJ1-4
v_call: TRBV2

cdr3_aa: CASSTRGVENSPLHF
j_call: TRBJ1-6
v_call: TRBV5-1

cdr3_aa: CASSLGLAGDTQYF
j_call: TRBJ2-3
v_call: TRBV5-1

cdr3_aa: CASSSPGQGYGYTF
j_call: TRBJ1-2
v_call: TRBV28

cdr3_aa: CASSIGRDRVHSPLHF
j_call: TRBJ1-6
v_call: TRBV19

cdr3_aa: CASSEGQGPAYF
j_call: TRBJ2-7
v_call: TRBV6-1

cdr3_aa: CASSQGQSLSYEQYF
j_call: TRBJ2-7
v_call: TRBV4-1

cdr3_aa: CASRELGTSGGYEQYF
j_call: TRBJ2-7
v_call: TRBV7-8

cdr3_aa: CASRGSGDEQYF
j_call: TRBJ2-7
v_call: TRBV19

cdr3_aa: CASSLRDNQPQHF
j_call: TRBJ1-5
v_call: TRBV18

cdr3_aa: CASSWGLAGRNEQYF
j_call: TRBJ2-7
v_call: TRBV6-2/TRBV6-3

cdr3_aa: CATRGGKTTGELFF
j_call: TRBJ2-2
v_call: TRBV21-1

cdr3_aa: CASSQEGGETQYF
j_call: TRBJ2-5
v_call: TRBV4-1

cdr3_aa: CASSLLAGGRSGTQYF
j_call: TRBJ2-5
v_call: TRBV5-1

cdr3_aa: CASSRYRGSNQPQHF
j_call: TRBJ1-5
v_call: TRBV19

cdr3_aa: CAWGRGSSLLPYEQYF
j_call: TRBJ2-7
v_call: TRBV30

cdr3_aa: CAIKLENTQYF
j_call: TRBJ2-3
v_call: TRBV10-3

cdr3_aa: CASSTRDSRVRITQYF
j_call: TRBJ2-3
v_call: TRBV19

cdr3_aa: CASSPGIGTEAFF
j_call: TRBJ1-1
v_call: TRBV7-3

cdr3_aa: CASSLGGGLEETQYF
j_call: TRBJ2-5
v_call: TRBV5-8

cdr3_aa: CASSPGQDVGTQYF
j_call: TRBJ2-3
v_call: TRBV5-1

cdr3_aa: CASSRDRDRGNTIYF
j_call: TRBJ1-3
v_call: TRBV6-5

cdr3_aa: CASSIDRDSHEQFF
j_call: TRBJ2-1
v_call: TRBV19

cdr3_aa: CASSPGLYEETQYF
j_call: TRBJ2-5
v_call: TRBV5-1